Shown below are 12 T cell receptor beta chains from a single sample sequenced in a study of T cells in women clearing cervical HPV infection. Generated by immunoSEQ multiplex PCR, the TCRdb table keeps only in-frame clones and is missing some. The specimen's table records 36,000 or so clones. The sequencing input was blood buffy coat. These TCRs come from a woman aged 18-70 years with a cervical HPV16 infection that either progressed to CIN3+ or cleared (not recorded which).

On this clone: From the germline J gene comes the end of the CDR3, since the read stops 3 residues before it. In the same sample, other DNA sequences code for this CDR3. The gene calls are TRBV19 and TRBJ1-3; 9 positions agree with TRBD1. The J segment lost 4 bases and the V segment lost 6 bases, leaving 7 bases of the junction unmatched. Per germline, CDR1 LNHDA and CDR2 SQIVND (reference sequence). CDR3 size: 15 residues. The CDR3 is CASSRTGGSGNTIYF. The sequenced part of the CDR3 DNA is TGTGCCAGTAGCCGCACAGGGGGCTCGGGAAACACC.

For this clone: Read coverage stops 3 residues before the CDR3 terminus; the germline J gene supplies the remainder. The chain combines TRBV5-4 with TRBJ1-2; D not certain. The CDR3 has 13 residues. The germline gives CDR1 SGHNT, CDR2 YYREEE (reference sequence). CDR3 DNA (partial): TGTGCCAGCAGCTTCCAGGCTAATGTAGGC. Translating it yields CASSFQANVG. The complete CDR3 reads CASSFQANVGYTF. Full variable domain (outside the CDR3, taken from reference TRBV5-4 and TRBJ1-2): ETGVTQSPTHLIKTRGQQVTLRCSSQSGHNTVSWYQQALGQGPQFIFQYYREEENGRGNFPPRFSGLQFPNYSSELNVNALELDDSALYLCASSFQANVGYTFGSGTRLTVV.

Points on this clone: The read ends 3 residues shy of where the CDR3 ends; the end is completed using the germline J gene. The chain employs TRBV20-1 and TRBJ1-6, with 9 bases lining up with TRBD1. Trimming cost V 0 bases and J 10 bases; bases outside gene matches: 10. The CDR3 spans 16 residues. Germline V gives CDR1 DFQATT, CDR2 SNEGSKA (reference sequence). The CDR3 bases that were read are TGCAGTGCTAGAGATAAAGGGACAGGGACTCACTCACCC. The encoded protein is CSARDKGTGTHSP. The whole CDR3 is CSARDKGTGTHSPLHF.

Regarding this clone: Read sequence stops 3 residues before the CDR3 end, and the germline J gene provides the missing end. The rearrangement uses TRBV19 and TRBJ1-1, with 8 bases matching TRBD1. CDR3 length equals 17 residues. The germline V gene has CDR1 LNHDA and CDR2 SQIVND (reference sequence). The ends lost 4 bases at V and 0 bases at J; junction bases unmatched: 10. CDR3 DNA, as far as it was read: TGTGCCAGTAGTAAAAGACAGGGGTATAGCCTGAACACTGAA. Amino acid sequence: CASSKRQGYSLNTE. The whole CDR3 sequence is CASSKRQGYSLNTEAFF.

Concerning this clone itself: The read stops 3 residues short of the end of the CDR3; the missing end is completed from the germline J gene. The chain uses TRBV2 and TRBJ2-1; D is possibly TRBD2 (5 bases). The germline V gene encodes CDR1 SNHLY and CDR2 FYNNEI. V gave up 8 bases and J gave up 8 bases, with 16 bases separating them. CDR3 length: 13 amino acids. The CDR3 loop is CASRLGTGYEQFF. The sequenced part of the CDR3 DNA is TGTGCCAGCCGCCTGGGCACGGGGTATGAG.

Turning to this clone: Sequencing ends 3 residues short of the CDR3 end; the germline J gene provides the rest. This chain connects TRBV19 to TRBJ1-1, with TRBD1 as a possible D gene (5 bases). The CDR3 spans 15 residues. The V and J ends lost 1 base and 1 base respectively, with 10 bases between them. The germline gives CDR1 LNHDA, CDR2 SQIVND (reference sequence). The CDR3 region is CASSIVGGPNTEAFF. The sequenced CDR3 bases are TGTGCCAGTAGTATAGTCGGGGGACCGAACACTGAA. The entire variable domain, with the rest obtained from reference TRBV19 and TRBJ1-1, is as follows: DGGITQSPKYLFRKEGQNVTLSCEQNLNHDAMYWYRQDPGQGLRLIYYSQIVNDFQKGDIAEGYSVSREKKESFPLTVTSAQKNPTAFYLCASSIVGGPNTEAFFGQGTRLTVV.

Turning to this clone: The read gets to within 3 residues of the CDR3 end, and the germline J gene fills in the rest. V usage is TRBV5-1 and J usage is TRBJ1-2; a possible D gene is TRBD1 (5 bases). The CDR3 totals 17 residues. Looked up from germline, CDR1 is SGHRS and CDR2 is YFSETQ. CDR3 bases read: TGCGCCAGCAGCTTGGGATCGGCAGGGTCAGCCAAAAACATC. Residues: CASSLGSAGSAKNI. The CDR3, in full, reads CASSLGSAGSAKNIYTF.

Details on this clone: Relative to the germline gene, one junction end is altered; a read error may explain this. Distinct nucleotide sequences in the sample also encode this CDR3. The part of the CDR3 DNA that was read is TGTGCCAGCAGTGAAGCGCGGGGGGGCAGTGGAAACACG. It codes for CASSEARGGSGNT. The whole CDR3 reads CASSEARGGSGNTIYF. The chain links TRBV2 to TRBJ1-3; tentatively, D is TRBD1 (6 bases). The read is 3 residues too short to cover the CDR3 end, so that end is filled in from the germline J gene. The CDR3 has 16 amino acids. Germline V CDR1 and CDR2: SNHLY, FYNNEI.

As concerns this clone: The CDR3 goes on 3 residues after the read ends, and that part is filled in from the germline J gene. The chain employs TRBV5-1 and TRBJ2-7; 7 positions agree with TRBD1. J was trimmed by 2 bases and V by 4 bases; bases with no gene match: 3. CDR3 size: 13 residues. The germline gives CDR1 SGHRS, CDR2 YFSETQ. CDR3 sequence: CASSLQGAYEQYF. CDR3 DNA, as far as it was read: TGCGCCAGCAGCCTGCAGGGGGCCTACGAG.

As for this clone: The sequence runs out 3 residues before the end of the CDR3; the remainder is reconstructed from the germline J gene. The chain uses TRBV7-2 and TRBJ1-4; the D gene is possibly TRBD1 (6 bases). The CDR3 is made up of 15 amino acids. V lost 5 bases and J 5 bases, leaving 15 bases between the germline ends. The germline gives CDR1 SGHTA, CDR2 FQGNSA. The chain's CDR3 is CASSALGQLNEKLFF. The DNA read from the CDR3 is TGTGCCAGCAGCGCCCTTGGACAGCTCAATGAAAAA.

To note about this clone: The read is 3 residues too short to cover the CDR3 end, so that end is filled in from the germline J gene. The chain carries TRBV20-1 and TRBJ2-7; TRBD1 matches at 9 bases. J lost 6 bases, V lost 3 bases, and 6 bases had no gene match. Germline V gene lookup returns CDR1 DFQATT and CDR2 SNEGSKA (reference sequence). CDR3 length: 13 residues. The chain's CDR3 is CSASRVTGGEQYF. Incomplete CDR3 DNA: TGCAGTGCTAGTCGGGTGACAGGGGGCGAG.

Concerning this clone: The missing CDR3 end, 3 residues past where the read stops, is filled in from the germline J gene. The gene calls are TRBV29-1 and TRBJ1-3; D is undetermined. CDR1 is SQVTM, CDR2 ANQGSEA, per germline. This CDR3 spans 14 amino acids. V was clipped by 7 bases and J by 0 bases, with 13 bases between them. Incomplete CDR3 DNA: TGCAGCGGGAGGGCGGGATCCTCTGGAAACACC. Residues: CSGRAGSSGNT. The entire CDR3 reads CSGRAGSSGNTIYF. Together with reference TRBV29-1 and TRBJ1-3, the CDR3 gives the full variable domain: SAVISQKPSRDICQRGTSLTIQCQVDSQVTMMFWYRQQPGQSLTLIATANQGSEATYESGFVIDKFPISRPNLTFSTLTVSNMSPEDSSIYLCSGRAGSSGNTIYFGEGSWLTVV.